These T cell receptor beta chains were read from a single sample in a study of siplizumab effects on memory and regulatory T cells. Clones were read by immunoSEQ multiplex PCR, and TCRdb kept only the in-frame ones, dropping some. The table has about 87,000 clones, approximately 90% seen once. Sequenced material: CD4+ T cells sorted from blood. The receptors here all came from a human donor in good health. The CDR3 runs from the conserved cysteine through the conserved F or W. A D gene is named only where the DNA matches it firmly. Part of the rows lack a size; the others show once, few, many or a class for expanded clones.

D gene,J gene,V gene,CDR3 length,clone size,CDR3 DNA,CDR3 protein
TRBD2,TRBJ2-7,TRBV18,14,.,TGTGCCAGCTCACATAGCGGGAGTTCCTACGAGCAGTACTTC,CASSHSGSSYEQYF
.,TRBJ2-2,TRBV6-5,11,.,TGTGCCAGCGGAAACACCGGGGAGCTGTTTTTT,CASGNTGELFF
.,TRBJ1-4,TRBV29-1,13,.,TGCAGCGTACCGACAGGAAATAGTGAAAAACTGTTTTTT,CSVPTGNSEKLFF
.,TRBJ1-2,TRBV6-1,13,.,TGTGCCAGCAGTGAAACGGGGGCGGGTGGCTACACCTTC,CASSETGAGGYTF
.,TRBJ2-7,TRBV30,14,.,TGTGCCTGGAGTCTGGGCACCCACCTTTACGAGCAGTACTTC,CAWSLGTHLYEQYF
.,TRBJ1-4,TRBV15,13,.,TGTGCCACCAGCAGAGATCTGTACGGGAAACTGTTTTTT,CATSRDLYGKLFF
.,TRBJ1-4,TRBV5-4,13,.,TGTGCCAGCAGCTTGTTGGGGGACGGGAAACTGTTTTTT,CASSLLGDGKLFF
.,TRBJ1-1,TRBV5-6,13,.,TGTGCCAGCAGCTTGGTAGAATACACTGAAGCTTTCTTT,CASSLVEYTEAFF
TRBD1,TRBJ2-7,TRBV29-1,12,few,TGCAGCGCTGGGACAGGGGGCGCCGAGCAGTACTTC,CSAGTGGAEQYF
TRBD1,TRBJ1-2,TRBV7-3,14,.,TGTGCCAGCAGCACAGGGGGCGCAAACTATGGCTACACCTTC,CASSTGGANYGYTF
TRBD1,TRBJ1-1,TRBV5-5,13,.,TGTGCCAGCAGCTCAGGGGGCGCTGGTGAAGCTTTCTTT,CASSSGGAGEAFF
.,TRBJ1-2,TRBV11-3,13,.,TGTGCCAGCAGCTCAACAGGACCGGGGGGCTACACCTTC,CASSSTGPGGYTF
.,TRBJ1-1,TRBV7-2,13,.,TGTGCCAGCAGCCTCGGGGCTGGCACTGAAGCTTTCTTT,CASSLGAGTEAFF
.,TRBJ1-5,TRBV2,17,.,TGTGCCAGCAGTGAAGCGCTTCCAGGGGAAGGCAATCAGCCCCAGCATTTT,CASSEALPGEGNQPQHF
.,TRBJ2-5,TRBV15,15,.,TGTGCCACCAGCAACCCCAGGACAATCCAAGAGACCCAGTACTTC,CATSNPRTIQETQYF
.,TRBJ2-7,TRBV5-4,12,.,TGTGCCAGCAGCTTTGACTACTACGAGCAGTACTTC,CASSFDYYEQYF
TRBD2,TRBJ2-7,TRBV7-9,16,.,TGTGCCAGCAGCTTATTCGGTCTAGCGGGGGACTACGAGCAGTACTTC,CASSLFGLAGDYEQYF
.,TRBJ1-3,TRBV13,14,.,TGTGCCAGCAGACGCACAAGCTCTGGAAACACCATATATTTT,CASRRTSSGNTIYF
TRBD1,TRBJ2-7,TRBV7-7,14,.,TGTGCTAGCAGCCCGGGGACAGGGGGCGACGAGCAGTACTTC,CASSPGTGGDEQYF
.,TRBJ1-3,TRBV7-8,18,.,TGTGCCAGCAGCTCCAATTTAGGGGCGGCCTACTCTGGAAACACCATATATTTT,CASSSNLGAAYSGNTIYF
.,TRBJ2-7,TRBV28,14,.,TGTGCCAGCAGTCCGAGGGGGGGAGGCCACGAGCAGTACTTC,CASSPRGGGHEQYF
TRBD1,TRBJ2-7,TRBV29-1,11,.,TGCAGCGGGGGACAGGACTACGAGCAGTACTTC,CSGGQDYEQYF
.,TRBJ2-3,TRBV7-3,14,.,TGTGCCAGCAGCTTAGGGGACAGCACAGATACGCAGTATTTT,CASSLGDSTDTQYF
TRBD1,TRBJ2-7,TRBV7-2,14,.,TGTGCCAGCAACCCCGGGACAGGGTCGGGGGAGCAGTACTTC,CASNPGTGSGEQYF
.,TRBJ2-5,TRBV5-1,13,.,TGCGCCAGCAACGACGGGCCCCAAGAGACCCAGTACTTC,CASNDGPQETQYF
.,TRBJ2-5,TRBV7-6,12,.,TGTGCCAGCAGCCCCTTTCAAGAGACCCAGTACTTC,CASSPFQETQYF
.,TRBJ2-6,TRBV25-1,14,.,TGTGCCAGCAGTGAGACTCCCGGGGCCAACGTCCTGACTTTC,CASSETPGANVLTF
TRBD2,TRBJ2-2,TRBV5-1,20,.,TGCGCCAGCAGCTATCACAGGGGAGGGACTAGCGGGATGCGCTCCGGGGAGCTGTTTTTT,CASSYHRGGTSGMRSGELFF
TRBD1,TRBJ2-5,TRBV7-3,16,.,TGTGCCAGCAGCCAAGTGAGCGGGACAGGGCAAGAGACCCAGTACTTC,CASSQVSGTGQETQYF
.,TRBJ2-7,TRBV29-1,12,.,TGCAGCGTTAGGAGGCCCTCGGGAGAGCAGTACTTC,CSVRRPSGEQYF
.,TRBJ2-3,TRBV18,14,.,TGTGCCAGCTCACCACTCAAGGAGGCGGATACGCAGTATTTT,CASSPLKEADTQYF
.,TRBJ2-1,TRBV7-6,17,.,TGTGCCAGCAGCTTAGCTCTGAGACTAGGCGCAACCAGGGAGGTGTTCTTC,CASSLALRLGATREVFF
.,TRBJ2-5,TRBV19,15,.,TGTACCAGTAGTATAAGTTGGGGGCAGCAAGAGACCCAGTACTTC,CTSSISWGQQETQYF
.,TRBJ2-3,TRBV5-1,14,once,TGCGCCAGCAGCTTGGGACATCGCACAGATACGCAGTATTTT,CASSLGHRTDTQYF
.,TRBJ2-2,TRBV5-1,15,.,TGCGCCAGCAGCTTGGCCTGGCAGAACACCGGGGAGCTGTTTTTT,CASSLAWQNTGELFF
.,TRBJ2-2,TRBV29-1,13,.,TGCAGCGTCGGGACCCTGAACACCGGGGAGCTGTTTTTT,CSVGTLNTGELFF
.,TRBJ1-5,TRBV2,12,once,TGTGCCAGCAGTGAATCACATCAGCCCCAGCATTTT,CASSESHQPQHF
.,TRBJ1-1,TRBV6-5,13,.,TGTGCCAGCAGTTACAGGGGAGGAACTGAAGCTTTCTTT,CASSYRGGTEAFF
.,TRBJ2-3,TRBV18,15,once,TGTGCCAGCTCACCATCGGCGGTTAGCACAGATACGCAGTATTTT,CASSPSAVSTDTQYF
TRBD2,TRBJ2-3,TRBV4-2,20,.,TGTGCCAACAAATTCACCGGGACTAGCGGGAGTAGCAAAAGCACAGATACGCAGTATTTT,CANKFTGTSGSSKSTDTQYF
.,TRBJ1-1,TRBV19,13,.,TGTGCCAGTACGCTCGGCGGGAACACTGAAGCTTTCTTT,CASTLGGNTEAFF
.,TRBJ2-3,TRBV2,15,.,TGTGCCAGCAGTGATTCTAGCAATGGTAAAGATACGCAGTATTTT,CASSDSSNGKDTQYF
.,TRBJ1-4,TRBV7-5,17,.,TGTGTCAGAAGCTTCCATACGATAGGACAGACGAATGAAAAACTGTTTTTT,CVRSFHTIGQTNEKLFF
.,TRBJ2-5,TRBV18,13,.,TGTGCCAGCTCACCAGGGTTACAAGAGACCCAGTACTTC,CASSPGLQETQYF
.,TRBJ2-7,TRBV10-3,12,once,TGTGCCATCAGCCCCCTGAACTACGAGCAGTACTTC,CAISPLNYEQYF
.,TRBJ2-1,TRBV12-5,16,.,TGTGCTAGTGGTTTGGGGGGTACTACTACTACCAATGAGCAGTTCTTC,CASGLGGTTTTNEQFF
TRBD2,TRBJ2-2,TRBV19,15,.,TGTGCCAGTAGTAGCGGGAGACGGTTGGGCGGGGAGCTGTTTTTT,CASSSGRRLGGELFF
.,TRBJ2-6,TRBV7-9,15,.,TGTGCCAGCAGCCCCAGGGTAGCAGGGGCCAACGTCCTGACTTTT,CASSPRVAGANVLTF
.,TRBJ1-1,TRBV6-1,15,.,TGTGCCAGCAGTGATCTAGGGGTGACGGACACTGAAGCTTTCTTT,CASSDLGVTDTEAFF
.,TRBJ1-1,TRBV7-2,13,.,TGTGCCAGCAGCTTAGGATCGAACACTGAAGCTTTCTTT,CASSLGSNTEAFF
.,TRBJ1-2,TRBV6-5,14,.,TGTGCCAGCACCCACCATGGGGATAGGTATGGCTACACCTTC,CASTHHGDRYGYTF
.,TRBJ2-7,TRBV6-6,12,.,TGTGCCAGCAGTTACTGGGAACACGAGCAGTACTTC,CASSYWEHEQYF
.,TRBJ2-3,TRBV4-2,14,.,TGTGCCAGCAGCCAACTGACGAGAGCAGATACGCAGTATTTT,CASSQLTRADTQYF
.,TRBJ2-6,TRBV4-3,17,few,TGCGCCAGCAGCCAAGAAGCAGGGACCTCTGGGGCCAACGTCCTGACTTTC,CASSQEAGTSGANVLTF